The 11 T cell receptor beta chains in this list originate from one sample, sequenced in a study of human T cells and chemical hapten exposure. A single record per CDR3 protein comes from TCRdb applying MiXCR to the RACE reads. The profile shows under 95,000 distinct CDR3 sequences, about 8.6% of them singletons. Sample time point: healthy volunteer bleed at 2 weeks. Unfractionated whole blood served as the source for total RNA extraction. Material: whole blood. The receptors derive from a female donor in good health. Some clones in this sample may be carry-over from other donors' samples.

This clonotype has a count of ten or more. The rearrangement links TRBV5-6 to TRBJ2-3, with TRBD2 as a possible D gene (6 bases). The CDR3 covers 15 residues. Trimming took off 2 bases at V and 1 base at J, with 11 bases between the two ends. Germline values: CDR1 SGHDT, CDR2 YYEEEE. The CDR3 sequence is CASSFGGIGTDTQYF. The CDR3 DNA is TGTGCCAGCAGCTTCGGCGGGATAGGCACAGATACGCAGTATTTT.

This clonotype has a count of ten or more. The junction departs from the called germline gene at one end, perhaps through a read error. The CDR3: CSVPGLAENIQYF. CDR3 DNA sequence: TGCAGTGTTCCGGGACTAGCCGAAAACATTCAGTACTTC. The rearrangement uses TRBV20-1 and TRBJ2-4; 9 bases are a match to TRBD2. Germline loops: CDR1 DFQATT, CDR2 SNEGSKA (reference sequence). The length of the CDR3 is 13 residues.

This clonotype came up a few times. The chain has TRBV6-6 and TRBJ2-6, with 7 bases fitting TRBD1. The CDR3 consists of 15 residues. V was clipped by 11 bases and J by 0 bases; unmatched bases: 7. Germline loops: CDR1 MNHNY, CDR2 SVGAGI (reference sequence). The CDR3 here is CAGRQGLSGANVLTF. Here the CDR3 DNA reads TGTGCCGGAAGACAGGGCCTCTCTGGGGCCAACGTCCTGACTTTC.

CDR3 nucleotides: TGTGCCAGCAGCTTGGGGACTAGCGGGGGCCTAGCCAAAAACATTCAGTACTTC. Translation: CASSLGTSGGLAKNIQYF. The chain has TRBV5-8 and TRBJ2-4; 13 bases map to TRBD2. Germline V gene data show CDR1 as SGHTS and CDR2 as YDEGEE. The CDR3 extends over 18 amino acids. The junction had 3 bases not matched to a gene; V was cut back by 0 bases and J by 0 bases.

The CDR3 reads CASSGLAGGLAGELFF. The CDR3, as DNA: TGTGCCAGCAGCGGACTAGCGGGAGGGCTGGCCGGGGAGCTGTTTTTT. The chain recombines TRBV12-3 or TRBV12-4 with TRBJ2-2; 15 bases fit TRBD2. This CDR3 contains 16 residues. V gave up 6 bases and J gave up 6 bases; unmatched junction bases: 5.

This clonotype showed up just a few times. CDR3 sequence: CASSVEGQGLSGSTYNEQFF. The CDR3 DNA reads as TGTGCCAGCAGCGTAGAGGGACAGGGTTTGAGCGGGAGCACCTACAATGAGCAGTTCTTC. The chain recombines TRBV9 with TRBJ2-1, with TRBD1 as a possible D gene (9 bases). Trimming took 0 bases from V and 2 from J, leaving 24 bases between them. CDR1 and CDR2 from the germline V gene are SGDLS and YYNGEE. The CDR3 covers 20 residues.

In this sample, this clonotype turned up a few times. The rearrangement uses TRBV2 and TRBJ1-5; D gene uncertain. Germline V lookup: CDR1 SNHLY, CDR2 FYNNEI. V shed 2 bases and J shed 1 base, with 9 bases lying between them. The CDR3 covers 15 residues. DNA for the CDR3: TGTGCCAGCAGTGAACTCCCAGAGAGCAATCAGCCCCAGCATTTT. Amino acids: CASSELPESNQPQHF.

This clonotype came up a few times. The CDR3, as DNA: TGTGCCAGCAGTTTATACGGACTCCCCACAGATACGCAGTATTTT. This encodes CASSLYGLPTDTQYF. This sequence joins TRBV28 and TRBJ2-3; tentative D call: TRBD2 (5 bases). Germline V gene sequence: CDR1 MDHEN, CDR2 SYDVKM. Trimming cost V 1 base and J 2 bases, with 10 bases left between them. CDR3 size: 15 residues. The full variable domain, its missing parts supplied by reference TRBV28 and TRBJ2-3, is DVKVTQSSRYLVKRTGEKVFLECVQDMDHENMFWYRQDPGLGLRLIYFSYDVKMKEKGDIPEGYSVSREKKERFSLILESASTNQTSMYLCASSLYGLPTDTQYFGPGTRLTVL.

This chain joins TRBV5-1 and TRBJ2-3; a weak D match, TRBD1 (6 bases). The V and J ends lost 4 bases and 4 bases respectively, with 16 bases between them. Germline values: CDR1 SGHRS, CDR2 YFSETQ. CDR3 size: 15 residues. DNA for the CDR3: TGCGCCAGCAGCCCGGAAATCGCAGGGGCAGATACGCAGTATTTT. It codes for CASSPEIAGADTQYF. Full variable domain (outside the CDR3, taken from reference TRBV5-1 and TRBJ2-3): KAGVTQTPRYLIKTRGQQVTLSCSPISGHRSVSWYQQTPGQGLQFLFEYFSETQRNKGNFPGRFSGRQFSNSRSEMNVSTLELGDSALYLCASSPEIAGADTQYFGPGTRLTVL.

V usage is TRBV6-1 and J usage is TRBJ1-6; TRBD1 is a possible D gene (5 bases). Germline V gives CDR1 MNHNS, CDR2 SASEGT. V shed 7 bases and J shed 0 bases, with 13 bases lying between them. This CDR3 region has 16 residues. In nucleotides, the CDR3 is TGTGCCAGCATTGTGGGACCCAGCTCCTATAATTCACCCCTCCACTTT. As protein: CASIVGPSSYNSPLHF.

This clonotype came up a few times. The CDR3 loop is CASRGDLTGELFF. As DNA, the CDR3 is TGTGCCAGCAGAGGGGATCTCACCGGGGAGCTGTTTTTT. This chain connects TRBV2 to TRBJ2-2; D possibly corresponds to TRBD1 (5 bases). Between the trimmed V and J ends, which lost 6 bases and 4 bases, there was a span of 9 bases. The CDR3 is 13 amino acids. From germline, CDR1 is SNHLY and CDR2 FYNNEI. Variable domain in full (rest from reference TRBV2 and TRBJ2-2): EPEVTQTPSHQVTQMGQEVILRCVPISNHLYFYWYRQILGQKVEFLVSFYNNEISEKSEIFDDQFSVERPDGSNFTLKIRSTKLEDSAMYFCASRGDLTGELFFGEGSRLTVL.